This T cell receptor beta chain came from a study of cytomegalovirus exposure and HLA in healthy donors. As for the donors, each was a healthy bone marrow donor. Whole-study results and caveats: Later work associated over 15,000 TCR beta sequences with HLA alleles at 0.05 false discovery rate. Further analysis was carried out later, and it showed several of the most significant clusters appearing linked to common viral pathogens.

The CDR3 is 15 residues long. CDR1 is SGHRS, CDR2 YFSETQ, per germline. J lost 5 bases, V lost 2 bases, and 9 bases had no gene match. Remarks on this clone: Its antigen is unidentified.

Researchers ran the PCR with 60 Vbeta and 13 Jbeta primers. Sequencing was performed with immunoSEQ multiplex PCR; in TCRdb, only in-frame clones are kept and a portion is missing. The table lists about 120,000 clones, over 60% of them singletons. This sequence joins TRBV5-1 and TRBJ2-7; the match to TRBD2 covers 8 bases. The sample comprised PBMCs. The sequence derives from a woman aged 18-29 years in good health and CMV-seropositive. DNA of the CDR3: TGCGCCAGCAGCTTTCCAGAGCGGGAGAGACACGAGCAGTACTTC. This codes for CASSFPERERHEQYF.